Each of the 27 T cell receptor beta chains below was sequenced from the same sample in a study of PD-1 blockade in classical Hodgkin lymphoma. Only in-frame clones appear in the TCRdb table, and some are missing; sequencing was by immunoSEQ multiplex PCR. The sample records roughly 15,000 clones, around four fifths being singletons. There was relapse after autologous stem cell transplantation in every patient, and there was variation in brentuximab vedotin exposure. The specimen was peripheral blood mononuclear cells (PBMCs), collected before the second cycle of nivolumab. The source of these receptors is a human donor with classical Hodgkin lymphoma.

The V gene is TRBV27, the J gene TRBJ2-1; no clear D. V was trimmed by 9 bases and J by 9 bases, leaving 21 bases between them. Germline V CDR1 and CDR2: MNHEY, SMNVEV (reference sequence). CDR3 length: 14 residues. CDR3 protein: CASRKDSPRPEQFF. CDR3 DNA: TGTGCCAGTCGAAAAGACTCTCCCCGCCCTGAGCAGTTCTTC.

This chain connects TRBV27 to TRBJ2-1; the match to TRBD1 covers 8 bases. The CDR3 totals 15 residues. Looked up from germline, CDR1 is MNHEY and CDR2 is SMNVEV (reference sequence). Unmatched junction bases numbered 13, after V lost 8 bases and J lost 7 bases. DNA of the CDR3: TGTGCCAGCTACAATCTAGGACAGGGTTGGAATGAGCAGTTCTTC. Its protein is CASYNLGQGWNEQFF.

The V gene is TRBV29-1, the J gene TRBJ2-3; maybe TRBD2 (6 bases). Germline V lookup: CDR1 SQVTM, CDR2 ANQGSEA. V was shortened by 4 bases and J by 0 bases, with 11 bases between the two germline ends. There are 14 residues in the CDR3. The CDR3 spells CSVGGDFSTDTQYF. As DNA, the CDR3 is TGCAGCGTTGGGGGGGACTTCAGCACAGATACGCAGTATTTT.

The chain recombines TRBV7-6 with TRBJ2-1, with 8 bases aligning to TRBD2. V gave up 1 base and J gave up 2 bases; unmatched junction bases: 4. This CDR3 has 16 amino acids. The germline V gene encodes CDR1 SGHVS and CDR2 FNYEAQ. The CDR3 nucleotides are TGTGCCAGCAGCTTAGATCGGGGGGGAACCTACAATGAGCAGTTCTTC. Its translation is CASSLDRGGTYNEQFF.

The chain has TRBV18 and TRBJ1-3; perhaps TRBD1 as D (6 bases). V was pared by 3 bases and J by 1 base, with 7 bases between. Germline V gene lookup returns CDR1 KGHSH and CDR2 LQKENI. The CDR3 has 14 residues. CDR3 loop: CASSPTGSGNTIYF. The CDR3 DNA reads TGTGCCAGCTCACCCACAGGGTCTGGAAACACCATATATTTT. Using reference TRBV18 and TRBJ1-3 for the parts outside the CDR3, the full variable domain is NAGVMQNPRHLVRRRGQEARLRCSPMKGHSHVYWYRQLPEEGLKFMVYLQKENIIDESGMPKERFSAEFPKEGPSILRIQQVVRGDSAAYFCASSPTGSGNTIYFGEGSWLTVV.

A few counts support this clone. The gene calls are TRBV5-4 and TRBJ1-2; the D gene is possibly TRBD1 (5 bases). Trimming cost V 0 bases and J 5 bases, with 11 bases left between them. The CDR3 covers 14 residues. Germline V gene sequence: CDR1 SGHNT, CDR2 YYREEE (reference sequence). This chain's CDR3 is CASSLEWQGYGYTF. The CDR3 nucleotides are TGTGCCAGCAGCTTGGAATGGCAGGGTTATGGCTACACCTTC.

The V gene is TRBV19, the J gene TRBJ1-1; D is uncertain. V was trimmed by 5 bases and J by 4 bases, leaving 8 bases between them. This CDR3 has 12 amino acids. Germline V lookup: CDR1 LNHDA, CDR2 SQIVND (reference sequence). The CDR3 nucleotides are TGTGCCAGTAGTTTCTCTAGCACTGAAGCTTTCTTT. Protein sequence: CASSFSSTEAFF.

V is TRBV18 and J is TRBJ2-7; 7 bases are a match to TRBD1. The length of the CDR3 is 15 residues. Trimming at V came to 5 bases and at J to 3 bases, leaving 10 bases not matched to a gene. CDR1 KGHSH and CDR2 LQKENI come from the germline V gene. The CDR3 nucleotides read TGTGCCAGCTCAGCGACAGGGTTGCCCGTCTACGAGCAGTACTTC. Residues: CASSATGLPVYEQYF.

The chain has TRBV9 and TRBJ2-2; 9 nucleotides line up with TRBD2. The junction had 5 bases not matched to a gene; V was cut back by 4 bases and J by 7 bases. This CDR3 has 14 amino acids. The germline CDR1 and CDR2 sequences are SGDLS and YYNGEE. Written as DNA, the CDR3 is TGTGCCAGCAGCTCTTCTAGCGGGGTCGGGGAGCTGTTTTTT. As protein: CASSSSSGVGELFF. The whole variable domain, remainder taken from reference TRBV9 and TRBJ2-2, is DSGVTQTPKHLITATGQRVTLRCSPRSGDLSVYWYQQSLDQGLQFLIQYYNGEERAKGNILERFSAQQFPDLHSELNLSSLELGDSALYFCASSSSSGVGELFFGEGSRLTVL.

The chain carries TRBV14 and TRBJ2-5; 7 bases map to TRBD1. Judging by the DNA end, TRBJ2-7 fits better; the J call may be wrong. This CDR3 is 12 amino acids long. Germline V gene sequence: CDR1 SGHDN, CDR2 FVKESK. The CDR3 nucleotides are TGTGCCAGCAGCCCTAGACAGGGCGAGCAGTACTTC. It encodes CASSPRQGEQYF.

The chain uses TRBV6-1 and TRBJ1-4; D remains ambiguous. The CDR3 runs to 14 residues. CDR1 and CDR2 from the germline V gene are MNHNS and SASEGT. Trimming removed 1 base from V and 8 bases from J, with 11 bases in between. The CDR3 nucleotides read TGTGCCAGCAGTGAAGTACGGGGAGGAGAAAAACTGTTTTTT. Translating it yields CASSEVRGGEKLFF.

The genes are TRBV2 and TRBJ2-7, with 7 positions matching TRBD1. This CDR3 spans 14 amino acids. Germline V gene sequence: CDR1 SNHLY, CDR2 FYNNEI. The ends lost 2 bases at V and 5 bases at J; junction bases unmatched: 6. The DNA for the CDR3 is TGTGCCAGCAGTGAATGGGGTAGGGGGCACGAGCAGTACTTC. It encodes CASSEWGRGHEQYF.

This clone occurred a few times. The chain is built from TRBV27 and TRBJ2-1, with 7 bases that match TRBD1. The CDR3 contains 12 residues. The V gene end was trimmed by 6 bases and the J gene end by 7 bases; junction bases not matched to a gene: 3. Germline CDR1 MNHEY, CDR2 SMNVEV (reference sequence). The CDR3 spells CASSTGVNEQFF. The CDR3 DNA follows: TGTGCCAGCAGCACAGGGGTTAATGAGCAGTTCTTC.

The CDR3 reads CASSSGLATYNEQFF. The CDR3 DNA reads TGTGCCAGCAGCTCTGGACTAGCGACCTACAATGAGCAGTTCTTC. The gene calls are TRBV9 and TRBJ2-1; 9 bases map to TRBD2. The CDR3 extends over 15 amino acids. V was clipped by 4 bases and J by 2 bases; unmatched bases: 4. Germline V gives CDR1 SGDLS, CDR2 YYNGEE.

CDR3 sequence: CASSPAGGPWETQYF. CDR3 nucleotides: TGTGCCAGCAGCCCGGCGGGGGGGCCGTGGGAGACCCAGTACTTC. V usage is TRBV7-6 and J usage is TRBJ2-5; 9 bases match TRBD2. Germline V gene lookup returns CDR1 SGHVS and CDR2 FNYEAQ. CDR3 length: 15 amino acids. Germline trimming cut 5 bases from V and 5 bases from J; bases unmatched to any gene: 9.

The chain has TRBV5-4 and TRBJ2-1; D is undetermined. Looked up from germline, CDR1 is SGHNT and CDR2 is YYREEE (reference sequence). There are 13 residues in the CDR3. V was cut by 1 base and J by 9 bases, with 11 bases left in between. The CDR3 loop reads CASSLFGVPEQFF. The CDR3 region has the DNA TGTGCCAGCAGCTTGTTTGGGGTGCCTGAGCAGTTCTTC.

This clone was seen a single time. The V and J genes are TRBV18 and TRBJ2-3; 9 bases are a match to TRBD2. Trimming removed 3 bases from V and 3 bases from J; junction bases left unmatched: 10. The CDR3 consists of 17 residues. The germline CDR1 and CDR2 sequences are KGHSH and LQKENI. CDR3 nucleotide sequence: TGTGCCAGCTCACCGCCTAAGCGGGGGGTTGCGACAGATACGCAGTATTTT. Translating gives CASSPPKRGVATDTQYF.

The chain carries TRBV6-4 and TRBJ2-6, with no clear D. The CDR3 runs to 15 residues. V was shortened by 2 bases and J by 0 bases, with 5 bases between the two germline ends. Germline lookup yields CDR1 MRHNA and CDR2 SNTAGT. CDR3 coding DNA: TGTGCCAGCAGTGACGTGGGCTCTGGGGCCAACGTCCTGACTTTC. This translates into CASSDVGSGANVLTF.

This clone showed up just once. V is TRBV28 and J is TRBJ2-7, with 12 bases matching TRBD2. Germline V CDR1 and CDR2: MDHEN, SYDVKM. Trimming cost V 2 bases and J 3 bases; bases outside gene matches: 5. The CDR3 totals 16 residues. CDR3: CASSLRLAGDVYEQYF. The CDR3 DNA is TGTGCCAGCAGTTTACGACTAGCGGGGGATGTCTACGAGCAGTACTTC.

V usage is TRBV19 and J usage is TRBJ2-5; 8 bases fit TRBD1. The CDR3 length is 13 residues. Germline V gives CDR1 LNHDA, CDR2 SQIVND (reference sequence). V dropped 4 bases and J dropped 4; count of bases not matched to a gene: 2. The CDR3: CASSSRGPETQYF. The CDR3 DNA reads TGTGCCAGTAGTAGCAGGGGGCCAGAGACCCAGTACTTC.

V is TRBV2 and J is TRBJ2-3; the match to TRBD1 covers 8 bases. CDR1 and CDR2 from the germline V gene are SNHLY and FYNNEI. After removal of 6 bases from V and 5 bases from J, the junction contained 7 bases not matched to a gene. The CDR3 is 14 residues long. The CDR3 DNA follows: TGTGCCAGCAGAACCCGGGACAGGAGAGATACGCAGTATTTT. This gives the protein CASRTRDRRDTQYF.

The V call is TRBV19, the J call TRBJ2-1; 7 bases align to TRBD2. Germline-derived CDR1 and CDR2 are LNHDA and SQIVND (reference sequence). This CDR3 region has 15 residues. V shed 7 bases and J 6 bases; nucleotides not matched to a gene: 12. The DNA for the CDR3 is TGTGCCAGTAAAGCTGTGGCGGGAGCTGGCAATGAGCAGTTCTTC. This gives the protein CASKAVAGAGNEQFF.

To note about this clone: An end of the junction differs from the germline gene, which may be a read error. The J gene is TRBJ2-7, the V gene TRBV6-5; D gene uncertain. This CDR3 has 14 residues. Germline values: CDR1 MNHEY, CDR2 SVGAGI. The CDR3 is CAISPDQPSYEQYF. The CDR3 nucleotides read TGTGCCATCAGTCCGGACCAACCCTCCTACGAGCAGTACTTC.

In DNA, the CDR3 is TGTGCCAGAAGCTTGTTGGGTACAGGGAAGGCGGCGGGCACTGAAGCTTTCTTT. It translates to CARSLLGTGKAAGTEAFF. V usage is TRBV5-3 and J usage is TRBJ1-1, with a possible D match to TRBD1 (6 bases). TRBV5-3 has ORF status, its function being uncertain. Trimming pared 1 base from V and 4 bases from J, leaving 23 bases between. The CDR3 sequence is 18 residues long.

This chain uses TRBV6-6 with TRBJ1-4, with 7 bases lining up with TRBD1. The CDR3 has 14 amino acids. J was trimmed by 5 bases and V by 6 bases; bases with no gene match: 6. Germline values: CDR1 MNHNY, CDR2 SVGAGI (reference sequence). The CDR3 DNA is TGTGCCAGCAGGTGGGAGACAGGGAATGAAAAACTGTTTTTT. It translates to CASRWETGNEKLFF.

The chain links TRBV27 to TRBJ2-2; 8 bases match TRBD2. Germline CDR1 MNHEY, CDR2 SMNVEV (reference sequence). The CDR3 loop spans 15 amino acids. V trimming: 6 bases; J trimming: 4 bases; junction bases outside the gene matches: 7. For the CDR3, the DNA is TGTGCCAGCAGGTTTAGCGGGGCACCCACCGGGGAGCTGTTTTTT. Its protein product is CASRFSGAPTGELFF.

The chain combines TRBV6-1 with TRBJ1-4; tentative D call: TRBD1 (5 bases). The CDR3 extends over 12 amino acids. V gave up 4 bases and J gave up 14 bases, with 14 bases separating them. CDR1 is MNHNS and CDR2 is SASEGT in the germline V gene. The CDR3 here is CASSAQGGVLFF. CDR3 in DNA: TGTGCCAGCAGTGCTCAGGGAGGTGTTCTGTTTTTT.